This T cell receptor (beta chain) was retrieved from a study of blood T cell repertoires in COVID-19. On the study more broadly: The United States, Italy and Spain were the sources of the acute and convalescent COVID-19 samples. Sample material is recorded as cDNA or gDNA derived from T cells, B-cell-depleted T cells, or PBMCs.

In the original workflow: By means of reference gene primer amplification, nucleated cell counts were estimated. Sequencing was performed with immunoSEQ multiplex PCR; in TCRdb, only in-frame clones are kept and a portion is missing. V, J and clone size reflect that table, while D and trimming were determined from the DNA. The sample gives about 170,000 clones, about nine tenths of which show up once; nearly 5% is in the top ten. Germline V gives CDR1 KGHSH, CDR2 LQKENI. The CDR3 is made up of 14 amino acids. V shed 6 bases, J shed 7 bases, and the junction held 8 bases outside the gene matches. The clonotype comes from a young man with COVID-19, enrolled during active disease. This chain links TRBV18 with TRBJ2-2; 7 nucleotides agree with TRBD2. The sequenced material came from peripheral blood. CDR3 bases: TGTGCCAGCTCGGAACGGGAGGTTGTCGGGGAGCTGTTTTTT. It yields the protein CASSEREVVGELFF.